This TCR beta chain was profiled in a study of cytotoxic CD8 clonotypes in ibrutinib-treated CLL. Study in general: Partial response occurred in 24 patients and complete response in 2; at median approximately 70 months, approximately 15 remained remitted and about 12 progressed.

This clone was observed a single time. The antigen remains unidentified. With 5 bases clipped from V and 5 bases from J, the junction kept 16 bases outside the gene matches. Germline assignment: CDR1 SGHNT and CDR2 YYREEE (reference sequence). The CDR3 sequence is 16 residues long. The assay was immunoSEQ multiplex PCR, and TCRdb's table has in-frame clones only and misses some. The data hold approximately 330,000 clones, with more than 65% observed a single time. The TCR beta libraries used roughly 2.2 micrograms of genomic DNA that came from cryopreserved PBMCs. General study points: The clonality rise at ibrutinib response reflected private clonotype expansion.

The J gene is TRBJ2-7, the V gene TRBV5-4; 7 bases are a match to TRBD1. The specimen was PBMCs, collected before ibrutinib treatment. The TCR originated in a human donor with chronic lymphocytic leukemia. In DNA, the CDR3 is TGTGCCAGCAGACGTTCAGGGGGTAAAGGGAGTAACGAGCAGTACTTC. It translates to CASRRSGGKGSNEQYF.